The clone carrying this T cell receptor (beta chain) was detected a few times. Since a much larger clone is just one base distant, this may be a read error. The record originates from a study of T cells in Graves' hyperthyroidism and ophthalmopathy. It was around 11 ml of fresh peripheral blood that supplied the PBMCs. TCR beta CDR3 regions were amplified from RNA. The primer set for the first-round RT-PCR of the TCR CDR3 was HTBI. TCRdb processed the multiplex PCR reads anew with MiXCR; each CDR3 protein has one entry. The sample consists of 450,000 to 650,000 distinct CDR3 sequences, 20% of them appearing once. This CDR3 has 14 residues.

This rearrangement joins TRBV12-3 or TRBV12-4 to TRBJ1-1; D might be TRBD1 (5 bases). Sequenced input: blood. This clonotype was obtained from a man between 18 and 29 years old with Graves' hyperthyroidism. CDR3 nucleotide sequence: TGTGCCAGCAGTTTCGGGGCAGTGAACACTGGAGCTTTCTTT. Protein: CASSFGAVNTGAFF.